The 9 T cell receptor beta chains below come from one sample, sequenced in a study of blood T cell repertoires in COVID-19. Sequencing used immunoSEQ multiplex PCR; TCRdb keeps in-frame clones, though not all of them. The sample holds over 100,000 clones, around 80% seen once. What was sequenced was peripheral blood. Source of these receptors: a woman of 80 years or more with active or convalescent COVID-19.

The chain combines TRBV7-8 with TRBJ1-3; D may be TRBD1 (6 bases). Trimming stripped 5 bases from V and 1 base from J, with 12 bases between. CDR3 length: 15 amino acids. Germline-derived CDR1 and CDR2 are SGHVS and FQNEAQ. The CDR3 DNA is TGTGCCAGCAGCGTACAGGGAGGGTCTGGAAACACCATATATTTT. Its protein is CASSVQGGSGNTIYF.

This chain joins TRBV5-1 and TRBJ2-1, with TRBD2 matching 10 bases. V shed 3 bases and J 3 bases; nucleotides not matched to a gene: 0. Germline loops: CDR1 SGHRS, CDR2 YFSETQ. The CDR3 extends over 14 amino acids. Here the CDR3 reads CASSSSGSYNEQFF. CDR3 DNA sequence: TGCGCCAGCAGCTCTAGCGGGAGCTACAATGAGCAGTTCTTC.

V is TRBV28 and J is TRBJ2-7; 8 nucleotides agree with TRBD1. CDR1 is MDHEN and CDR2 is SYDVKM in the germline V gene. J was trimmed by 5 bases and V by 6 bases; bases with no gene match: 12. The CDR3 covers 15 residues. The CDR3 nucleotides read TGTGCCAGCAGGTCGGCAGGGGGCCGGAACGACGAGCAGTACTTC. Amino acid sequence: CASRSAGGRNDEQYF.

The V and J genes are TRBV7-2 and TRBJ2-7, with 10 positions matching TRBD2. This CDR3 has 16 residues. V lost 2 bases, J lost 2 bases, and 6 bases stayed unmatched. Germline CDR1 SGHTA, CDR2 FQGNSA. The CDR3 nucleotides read TGTGCCAGCAGCTTATCCTTAGCGGGAGGACCCTACGAGCAGTACTTC. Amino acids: CASSLSLAGGPYEQYF.

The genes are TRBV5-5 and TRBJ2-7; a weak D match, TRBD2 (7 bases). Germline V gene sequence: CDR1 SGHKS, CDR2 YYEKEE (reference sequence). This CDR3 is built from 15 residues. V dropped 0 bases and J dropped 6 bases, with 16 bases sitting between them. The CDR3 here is CASSLDGGGAVEQYF. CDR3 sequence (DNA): TGTGCCAGCAGCTTGGACGGCGGGGGCGCGGTCGAGCAGTACTTC.

Written as DNA, the CDR3 is TGTGCCAGCAGCCCGGACAGGGGGTCTTGGAACACCGGGGAGCTGTTTTTT. Protein: CASSPDRGSWNTGELFF. The chain recombines TRBV7-6 with TRBJ2-2; 10 nucleotides line up with TRBD1. Germline CDR1 reads SGHVS; CDR2 reads FNYEAQ. The length of the CDR3 is 17 residues. J gave up 1 base and V 5 bases, and 7 bases lay outside the gene matches.

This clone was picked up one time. CDR3 amino acids: CASGQGAYNEQFF. The CDR3 DNA is TGTGCCAGTGGGCAGGGGGCGTACAATGAGCAGTTCTTC. This sequence joins TRBV10-3 and TRBJ2-1, with 8 positions matching TRBD1. The CDR3 sequence is 13 residues long. V shed 10 bases and J 4 bases; nucleotides not matched to a gene: 6. Germline lookup yields CDR1 ENHRY and CDR2 SYGVKD.

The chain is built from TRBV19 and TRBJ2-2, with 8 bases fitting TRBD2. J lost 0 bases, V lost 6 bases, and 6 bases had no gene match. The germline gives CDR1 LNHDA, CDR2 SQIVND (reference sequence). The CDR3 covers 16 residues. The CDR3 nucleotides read TGTGCCAGTAGCCTTACTAGCGGAGCGAACACCGGGGAGCTGTTTTTT. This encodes CASSLTSGANTGELFF.

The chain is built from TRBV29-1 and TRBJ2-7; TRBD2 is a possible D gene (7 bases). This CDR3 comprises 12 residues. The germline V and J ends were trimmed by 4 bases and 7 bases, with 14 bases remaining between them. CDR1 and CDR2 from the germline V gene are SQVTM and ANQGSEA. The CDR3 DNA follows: TGCAGCGTTGGCATAGGGGGGGGAGAGCAGTACTTC. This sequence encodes CSVGIGGGEQYF.